Given below is one T cell receptor (beta chain) in context. Antigen unknown. Profiling relied on immunoSEQ multiplex PCR, and the TCRdb table lists in-frame clones only, not all of them. Of tens of thousands of clones listed, about 80% are singletons. This entry belongs to a study of PD-1 blockade in classical Hodgkin lymphoma. Study-wide points: Reported baseline diversity: healthy donors highest, relapsed/refractory patients lowest.

Time point of the sample: cycle 4 day 1 (C4D1), after 6 weeks of nivolumab. The patients all showed relapse after autologous stem cell transplantation, while their brentuximab vedotin exposure varied. The material was peripheral blood mononuclear cells (PBMCs), obtained before the fourth cycle of nivolumab. This sequence was found in a human donor with classical Hodgkin lymphoma.

The CDR3 DNA follows: TGCGCCAGCAGCCGGTCATGGACAGGGTCCTACAATGAGCAGTTCTTC. It specifies CASSRSWTGSYNEQFF. The gene calls are TRBV4-1 and TRBJ2-1, with 8 nucleotides matching TRBD1. V was clipped by 4 bases and J by 1 base; unmatched bases: 6. The CDR3 is made up of 16 amino acids. Germline values: CDR1 MGHRA, CDR2 YSYEKL.